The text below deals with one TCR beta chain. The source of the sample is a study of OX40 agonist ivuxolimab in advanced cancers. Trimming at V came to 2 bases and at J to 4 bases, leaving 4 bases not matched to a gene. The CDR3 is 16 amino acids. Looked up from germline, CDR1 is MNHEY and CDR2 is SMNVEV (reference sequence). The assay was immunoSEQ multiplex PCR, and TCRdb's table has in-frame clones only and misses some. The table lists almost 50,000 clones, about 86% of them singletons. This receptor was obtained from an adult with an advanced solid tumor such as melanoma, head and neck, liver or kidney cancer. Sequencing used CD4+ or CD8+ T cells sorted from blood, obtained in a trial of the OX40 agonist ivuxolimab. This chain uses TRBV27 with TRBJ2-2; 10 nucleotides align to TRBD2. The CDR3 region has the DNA TGTGCCAGCAGTTTAAGCCTAGCGGGAGCCACCGGGGAGCTGTTTTTT. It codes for CASSLSLAGATGELFF.